This TCR beta chain was recovered during a study of blood T cells in healthy people across ages. Study-level results: Diversity estimated from one million T cells was considered an underestimate. Roughly linear declines in TCR beta diversity per million T cells occurred with age.

This clonotype showed up many times. Its target is unknown. PCR was performed a second time for roughly 7 to 12 cycles using a sample-barcoded 5' primer and a J-beta primer mix. Researchers report that a template-switch adaptor with 12 random nucleotides tagged each cDNA molecule. TCRdb redid the calling of the 5' RACE reads with MiXCR, one entry per CDR3 protein. The data show fewer than 800,000 distinct CDR3 sequences, around 32% seen once. CDR3 length equals 14 residues. Trimming took 7 bases from V and 8 from J; bases not matched to a gene: 4. Germline V lookup: CDR1 MNHEY, CDR2 SVGAGI. The receptor was isolated from a woman of 80 years or more in good health. The V and J genes are TRBV6-5 and TRBJ2-1, with TRBD2 matching 14 bases. The specimen was blood. Here the CDR3 DNA reads TGTGCCAGCAAGACTAGCGGGGGGGCCCATGAGCAGTTCTTC. This sequence encodes CASKTSGGAHEQFF.